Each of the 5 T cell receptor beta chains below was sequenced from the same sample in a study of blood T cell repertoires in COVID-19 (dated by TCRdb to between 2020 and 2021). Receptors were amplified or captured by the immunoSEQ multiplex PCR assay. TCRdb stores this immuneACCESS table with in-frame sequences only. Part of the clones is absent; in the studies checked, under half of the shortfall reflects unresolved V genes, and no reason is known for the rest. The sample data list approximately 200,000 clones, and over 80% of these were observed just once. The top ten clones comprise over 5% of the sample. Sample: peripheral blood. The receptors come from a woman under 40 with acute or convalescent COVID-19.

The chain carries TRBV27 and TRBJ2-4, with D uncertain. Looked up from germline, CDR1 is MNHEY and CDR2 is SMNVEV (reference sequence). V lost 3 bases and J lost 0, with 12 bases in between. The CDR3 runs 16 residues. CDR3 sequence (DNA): TGTGCCAGCAGTTTGTTTGCCGAGGAAGCCAAAAACATTCAGTACTTC. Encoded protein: CASSLFAEEAKNIQYF.

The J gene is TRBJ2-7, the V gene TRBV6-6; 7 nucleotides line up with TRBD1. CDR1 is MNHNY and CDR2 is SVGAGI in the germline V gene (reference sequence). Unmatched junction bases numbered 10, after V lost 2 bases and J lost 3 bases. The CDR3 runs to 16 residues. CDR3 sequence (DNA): TGTGCCAGCAGTTACGATATTACCTCAGGGGGCTACGAGCAGTACTTC. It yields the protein CASSYDITSGGYEQYF.

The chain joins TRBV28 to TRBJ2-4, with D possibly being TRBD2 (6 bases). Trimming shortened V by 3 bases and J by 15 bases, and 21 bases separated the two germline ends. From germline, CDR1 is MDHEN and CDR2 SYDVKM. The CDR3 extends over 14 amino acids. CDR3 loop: CASSFLGRDGSRYF. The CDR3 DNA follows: TGTGCCAGCAGTTTTTTGGGTCGTGACGGGAGCCGGTACTTC.

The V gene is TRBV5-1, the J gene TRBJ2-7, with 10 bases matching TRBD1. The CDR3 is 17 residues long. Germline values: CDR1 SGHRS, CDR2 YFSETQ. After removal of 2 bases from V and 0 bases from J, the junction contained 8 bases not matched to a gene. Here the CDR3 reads CASSFGTGAVYSYEQYF. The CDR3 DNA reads TGCGCCAGCAGCTTCGGGACAGGGGCGGTTTACTCCTACGAGCAGTACTTC.

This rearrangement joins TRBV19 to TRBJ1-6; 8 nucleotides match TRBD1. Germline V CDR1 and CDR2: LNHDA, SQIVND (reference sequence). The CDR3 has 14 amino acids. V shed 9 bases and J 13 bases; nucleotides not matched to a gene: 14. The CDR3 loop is CASLPTGAYTPLHF. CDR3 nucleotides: TGTGCCAGCTTACCGACAGGGGCCTATACGCCCCTCCACTTT.